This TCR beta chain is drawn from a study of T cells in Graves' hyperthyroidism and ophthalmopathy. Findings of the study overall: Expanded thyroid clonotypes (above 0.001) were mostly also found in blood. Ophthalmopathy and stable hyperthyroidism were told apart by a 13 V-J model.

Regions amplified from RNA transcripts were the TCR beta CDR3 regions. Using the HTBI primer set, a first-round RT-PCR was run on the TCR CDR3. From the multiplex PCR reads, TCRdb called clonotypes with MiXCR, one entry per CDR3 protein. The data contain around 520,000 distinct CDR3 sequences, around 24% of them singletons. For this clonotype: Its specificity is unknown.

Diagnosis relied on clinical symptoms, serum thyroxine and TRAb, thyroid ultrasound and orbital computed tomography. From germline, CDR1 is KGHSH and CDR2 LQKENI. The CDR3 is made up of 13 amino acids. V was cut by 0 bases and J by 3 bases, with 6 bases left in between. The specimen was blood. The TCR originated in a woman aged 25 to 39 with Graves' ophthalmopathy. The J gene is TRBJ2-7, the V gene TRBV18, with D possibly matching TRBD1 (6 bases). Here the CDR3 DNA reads TGTGCCAGCTCACCACCGACAGGCTACGAGCAGTACTTC. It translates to CASSPPTGYEQYF.